This TCR beta chain was documented in a study of T-cell memory formation after mild COVID-19. The ends were cut back, 5 bases at V and 8 bases at J, with 12 bases in the middle. This CDR3 is 12 amino acids long. CDR1 LGHDT and CDR2 YNNKEL come from the germline V gene (reference sequence). MiXCR, run by TCRdb on the 5' RACE reads, gives a single entry per CDR3 protein. The sample shows fewer than 600,000 distinct CDR3 sequences, 20% to 25% of them seen only once. Sequencing input: PBMCs or a T cell subset sorted from them (not recorded which). The chain employs TRBV3-1 and TRBJ1-1; tentative D call: TRBD1 (5 bases). The clonotype originates from an adult woman who had mild COVID-19 (a few samples of this study predate the infection). Cell type and time point are not known. The CDR3 region has the DNA TGTGCCAGCAGCTATGGGGCAGTAGAAGCTTTCTTT. Its protein is CASSYGAVEAFF.